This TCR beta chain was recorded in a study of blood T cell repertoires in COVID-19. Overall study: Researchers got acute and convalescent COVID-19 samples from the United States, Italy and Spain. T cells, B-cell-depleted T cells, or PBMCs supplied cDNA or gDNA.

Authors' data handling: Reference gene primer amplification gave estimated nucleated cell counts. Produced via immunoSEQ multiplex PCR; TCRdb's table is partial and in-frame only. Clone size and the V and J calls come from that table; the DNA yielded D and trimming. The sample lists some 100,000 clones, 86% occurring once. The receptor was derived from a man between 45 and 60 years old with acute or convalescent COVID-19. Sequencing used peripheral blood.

The CDR3 DNA reads TGTGCCAGCAGTTTAGCGGCCGGGGCAGATACGCAGTATTTT. This translates into CASSLAAGADTQYF. The chain couples TRBV27 to TRBJ2-3; tentatively, D is TRBD2 (5 bases). Trimming cost V 2 bases and J 4 bases, with 10 bases left between them. Germline CDR1 and CDR2: MNHEY and SMNVEV (reference sequence). The CDR3 has 14 amino acids.